This TCR beta chain comes out of a study of tumor-infiltrating lymphocytes in primary liver carcinoma (dated by TCRdb to about 2017). For the study in its entirety: Hepatocellular carcinoma (four) or combined HCC and intrahepatic cholangiocarcinoma (one) was present in the five patients, who were three men and two women aged 30 to 69 years. The five patients had tumors of stage T1-T3 N0M0, with maximum diameters ranging from roughly 4.2 to 11 cm. Each sample produced roughly 3.65 to 8 million productive TCRbeta reads, and read depth showed no significant difference between tissue types. For each liver tumor, the study sampled five regions along with adjacent normal tissue and blood, and applied TCRbeta repertoire sequencing, expression microarrays and whole-exome sequencing. A total of 35 or so specimens from 5 patients went through TCRbeta repertoire sequencing, namely 25 tumor regions, 5 adjacent noncancerous liver tissues and 5 peripheral blood samples. To link TCRbeta repertoire diversity with the local molecular phenotype, the 25 or so tumor region samples were profiled using Agilent mRNA microarrays. High reproducibility was observed for the technical replicate repertoires, with mean shared-clone rates roughly 0.92 and correlation coefficients above 0.95. Points the paper makes about the study in general: Because the samples were bulk and unsorted, CD4+ and CD8+ T cell repertoires could not be compared. Only about 7-24% of top clones were found in all five regions of a tumor, suggesting spatial heterogeneity of tumor-infiltrating T cells. With just four or five patients in the study, the authors point out that the findings should be validated in a larger study. Because sequencing covered only the TCR beta chain and unpaired alpha chains were not captured, true repertoire diversity is likely underestimated. Repertoire overlap was higher between tumor regions (mean around 36%) than tumor-adjacent (approximately 17%) or tumor-blood (roughly 14%) pairs, consistent with antigen-driven expansion. A significantly larger repertoire fraction was made up by the top 250 clones in tumors than in blood (p = 0.039).

CDR3 length: 15 amino acids, cysteine to phenylalanine. Kept here is only the CDR3 DNA, which spans 45 bases and is read in frame from base 1. Trimming leaves V shorter by 2 bases and J shorter by 1 base, with the junction holding 2 bases beyond the gene matches. For CDR1 and CDR2, the germline V gene lists SGHTA and FQGNSA. Without any cell sorting, total RNA and DNA were extracted together from approximately 20-30 mg of bulk tissue using the AllPrep DNA/RNA mini kit. Between November 2015 and early 2016, a few patients in China with histopathologically diagnosed primary liver carcinoma had surgical resection. At the time of sampling, the patients had chronic HBV infection and had not received any treatment. Five spatially separated regions were sampled from each tumor: the superior, inferior, left-lateral and right-lateral poles, plus the tumor centre. According to histology, viable tumor cells made up more than 80% of every tumor sample. Fresh tumor and adjacent tissue pieces were bisected; one half was stored in RNAlater at -80°C, the other sent for histology.

Starting from around 500 ng total RNA, TCRbeta-specific cDNA was produced by reverse transcription with a constant-region primer and ProtoScript II reverse transcriptase. TCRbeta libraries were built with three nested multiplex PCR rounds, a slightly modified ARM-PCR procedure. Multiplex TRBV1-TRBV30 forward primers and a Cbeta reverse primer were used in the first two PCR rounds, each of which was run for 10 cycles. Sample barcodes and Illumina adapters were attached in a final 25-cycle PCR using Deep VentR polymerase. Amplicons of 200-500 bp were gel-purified with a QIAquick gel extraction kit before sequencing. An Illumina HiSeq 2500 was used to sequence the TCRbeta amplicons with 250-bp paired-end reads. Per the authors' processing: Quality trimming of reads was performed with Trimmomatic v0.33, and paired reads were merged with FLASH v1.2.11 so that full CDR3 sequences could be recovered. V, D and J germline segments were assigned to the rearranged TCRbeta sequences by MiGEC v1.2.1b. Clonotype statistics, along with Shannon-Wiener diversity indices, were calculated using VDJtools v1.0.0. Except for diversity analysis, only the 250 most abundant clonotypes of each sample were used in subsequent analyses to reduce sampling bias. TCRdb trimmed public reads at Q25 via fastp, called clones via MiXCR and kept in-frame beta chains. Entries are consolidated by CDR3 protein sequence, retaining the most common genes and DNA. These V and J calls originate from TCRdb's pipeline instead of the authors' own analysis. The sample table lists 120,000 or so distinct CDR3 sequences, less than 80% of them with a count of one. Approximately 9.7% of the sample goes to the ten largest clones.

This clonotype has just a few counts. Its antigen is currently not known. Base qualities are not recorded, but no much larger clone differs from it by a single base. Material for sequencing was liver tumor tissue from sampling region 1. In light of the paper, this sample's cell subset or site label describes: tumor region T1, superior pole. Recombination linked TRBV7-2 to TRBJ1-5, with TRBD1 identical over 7 junction bases. The receptor was isolated from a woman aged 60-75 years with primary liver carcinoma and hepatitis B virus infection. CDR3 sequence: CASSLRGQSNQPQHF. The DNA sequence is as follows: TGTGCCAGCAGCTTACGGGGACAGAGCAATCAGCCCCAGCATTTT. With the rest looked up from the reference TRBV7-2 and TRBJ1-5 genes rather than sequenced, the full variable domain is GAGVSQSPSNKVTEKGKDVELRCDPISGHTALYWYRQSLGQGLEFLIYFQGNSAPDKSGLPSDRFSAERTGGSVSTLTIQRTQQEDSAVYLCASSLRGQSNQPQHFGDGTRLSIL.